Listed below are T cell receptor beta chains from one sample, sequenced in a study of blood T cell repertoires in COVID-19. The table came from immunoSEQ multiplex PCR; TCRdb's copy has only in-frame clones and leaves some out. The sample yields 150,000 to 200,000 clones, about 86% seen once. Sample: peripheral blood. The receptors come from a man aged 18 to 29 with active or convalescent COVID-19. The CDR3 runs from the conserved cysteine through the conserved F or W. D genes are given only for firm matches.

CASSPWHDYGYTF,TGTGCCAGCAGCCCGTGGCACGACTATGGCTACACCTTC,TRBV7-9,-,TRBJ1-2
CASSIASTDTQYF,TGTGCCAGTAGTATTGCGAGCACAGATACGCAGTATTTT,TRBV19,-,TRBJ2-3
CASSLGQGPMDNSPLHF,TGTGCCAGCAGCTTAGGACAGGGGCCCATGGATAATTCACCCCTCCACTTT,TRBV7-8,TRBD1,TRBJ1-6
CASSAPRGETQYF,TGTGCCAGCAGCGCTCCACGAGGGGAGACCCAGTACTTC,TRBV5-4,-,TRBJ2-5
CASSVVGELEPQHF,TGTGCCAGTAGTGTCGTAGGGGAATTGGAGCCCCAGCATTTT,TRBV19,-,TRBJ1-5
CASSARIGGSILGNTIYF,TGTGCCAGCAGCGCTAGAATAGGGGGTTCGATTCTTGGAAACACCATATATTTT,TRBV5-6,-,TRBJ1-3
CASRASGNYGYTF,TGTGCCAGCAGAGCGAGCGGGAACTATGGCTACACCTTC,TRBV11-2,-,TRBJ1-2
CASSLGDSRGGELFF,TGCGCCAGCAGCTTAGGCGACTCAAGGGGCGGGGAGCTGTTTTTT,TRBV5-1,-,TRBJ2-2
CASRQPGVYGYTF,TGTGCCAGCAGACAACCGGGAGTTTATGGCTACACCTTC,TRBV12-3/TRBV12-4,-,TRBJ1-2
CASSDGSVGGQPQHF,TGCGCCAGCAGTGATGGGTCGGTCGGAGGTCAGCCCCAGCATTTT,TRBV10-2,-,TRBJ1-5
CASSSVNSRGRMDGYTF,TGTGCCAGCAGTTCAGTCAATTCCAGGGGGCGCATGGATGGCTACACCTTC,TRBV28,TRBD1,TRBJ1-2